What follows are 11 T cell receptor beta chains derived from one specimen sequenced in a study of T cell responses to AZD1222 COVID-19 vaccine. TCRdb keeps only in-frame clones here, not all; method: immunoSEQ multiplex PCR. Among 65,000 to 70,000 clones listed, approximately 87% were seen once. The specimen comprised peripheral blood, sampled 28 days after the second AZD1222 dose. All receptors derive from an adult who received the AZD1222 COVID-19 vaccine.

The chain has TRBV21-1 and TRBJ1-2; the table gives TRBD1 as D, unverified against the DNA. TRBV21-1 is a recognized pseudogene. CDR3 length: 16 amino acids. CDR3 residues: CASSKESAGLGAGYTF. The CDR3 DNA reads TGTGCCAGCAGCAAAGAGTCGGCAGGCCTGGGGGCTGGCTACACCTTC.

This clone was seen only once. The rearrangement uses TRBV7-9 and TRBJ1-1; D perhaps matches TRBD1 (6 bases). The germline gives CDR1 SEHNR, CDR2 FQNEAQ (reference sequence). V lost 6 bases and J 6 bases, leaving 14 bases between the germline ends. CDR3 length: 13 residues. In nucleotides, the CDR3 is TGTGCCAGCAGGCCCGAGGGGGTTCCTGAAGCTTTCTTT. It yields the protein CASRPEGVPEAFF. Drawing the rest from reference TRBV7-9 and TRBJ1-1, the complete variable domain is DTGVSQNPRHKITKRGQNVTFRCDPISEHNRLYWYRQTLGQGPEFLTYFQNEAQLEKSRLLSDRFSAERPKGSFSTLEIQRTEQGDSAMYLCASRPEGVPEAFFGQGTRLTVV.

The chain carries TRBV19 and TRBJ1-5, with D uncertain. This CDR3 is 15 amino acids long. Trimming pared 4 bases from V and 0 bases from J, leaving 10 bases between. Germline CDR1 LNHDA, CDR2 SQIVND (reference sequence). CDR3 nucleotides: TGTGCCAGTAGTAGAGGAGCCTATAGCAATCAGCCCCAGCATTTT. Protein product: CASSRGAYSNQPQHF.

This chain joins TRBV19 and TRBJ1-1; D might be TRBD1 (5 bases). The V end lost 5 bases, the J end lost 0 bases, and 13 bases lay between the germline ends. The germline CDR1 and CDR2 sequences are LNHDA and SQIVND (reference sequence). This CDR3 has 15 residues. The CDR3 coding sequence is TGTGCCAGTAGTTTGGGGCGGGCCATGAACACTGAAGCTTTCTTT. It specifies CASSLGRAMNTEAFF.

This clone showed up just once. The chain couples TRBV7-9 to TRBJ1-4; no definite D call. Germline loops: CDR1 SEHNR, CDR2 FQNEAQ (reference sequence). This CDR3 region has 14 residues. The V and J ends lost 1 base and 8 bases respectively, with 11 bases between them. As DNA, the CDR3 is TGTGCCAGCAGCTTAGAAGGATTCGCGGAAAAACTGTTTTTT. This encodes CASSLEGFAEKLFF.

This rearrangement joins TRBV6-1 to TRBJ2-4; D possibly corresponds to TRBD2 (5 bases). Germline V gene lookup returns CDR1 MNHNS and CDR2 SASEGT. The CDR3 totals 15 residues. V gave up 0 bases and J gave up 8 bases, with 14 bases separating them. CDR3: CASSEAQNGKDIQYF. The CDR3 DNA is TGTGCCAGCAGTGAAGCGCAAAACGGGAAGGACATTCAGTACTTC.

The chain combines TRBV9 with TRBJ2-7; D unclear. CDR1 is SGDLS and CDR2 is YYNGEE in the germline V gene. V was shortened by 0 bases and J by 3 bases, with 13 bases between the two germline ends. The CDR3 spans 15 residues. The CDR3: CASSVGYSDFYEQYF. CDR3 coding DNA: TGTGCCAGCAGCGTAGGGTACTCTGATTTCTACGAGCAGTACTTC. The variable domain in full, completed from reference TRBV9 and TRBJ2-7, reads DSGVTQTPKHLITATGQRVTLRCSPRSGDLSVYWYQQSLDQGLQFLIQYYNGEERAKGNILERFSAQQFPDLHSELNLSSLELGDSALYFCASSVGYSDFYEQYFGPGTRLTVT.

The chain links TRBV2 to TRBJ2-1; D unresolved. Looked up from germline, CDR1 is SNHLY and CDR2 is FYNNEI. The CDR3 is 16 residues long. V dropped 3 bases and J dropped 0 bases, with 12 bases sitting between them. The CDR3 bases are TGTGCCAGCAGTGAGCGGCCCGCAACCTCCTACAATGAGCAGTTCTTC. Translating it yields CASSERPATSYNEQFF.

The chain carries TRBV11-2 and TRBJ2-2; TRBD1 agrees at 7 bases. Germline-derived CDR1 and CDR2 are SGHAT and FQNNGV. Trimming took 4 bases from V and 0 from J; bases not matched to a gene: 5. The CDR3 extends over 16 amino acids. CDR3 coding DNA: TGTGCCAGCAGCTCCCGGACAGGAACGAACACCGGGGAGCTGTTTTTT. It specifies CASSSRTGTNTGELFF.

Comments on this clone: One junction end does not reproduce the germline sequence, and a read error may be involved. The J gene is TRBJ2-6, the V gene TRBV7-7; 8 bases are shared with TRBD1. The CDR3 covers 18 residues. Germline V gives CDR1 SSHAT, CDR2 FNYEAQ (reference sequence). The CDR3 loop is CASSLGGGTGAGANVLTF. The CDR3 nucleotides are TGTGCTAGCAGCTTAGGGGGCGGGACAGGCGCGGGTGCCAACGTCCTGACTTTC.

The J gene is TRBJ2-2, the V gene TRBV12-5, with D maybe TRBD2 (5 bases). The V gene's germline CDR1 is LGHNT and CDR2 FRNRAP. This CDR3 region has 14 residues. Between the trimmed V and J ends, which lost 1 base and 6 bases, there was a span of 9 bases. The CDR3 region has the DNA TGTGCTAGTGGTTTGGATACGAGGGCCGGGGAGCTGTTTTTT. It yields the protein CASGLDTRAGELFF.